The present entry profiles one TCR beta chain with its context. Its cognate antigen is unknown. This CDR3 is built from 14 residues. The germline V and J ends were trimmed by 9 bases and 2 bases, with 14 bases remaining between them. Per the germline V gene, CDR1 is SNHLY and CDR2 is FYNNEI. The data were obtained in a study of graft-versus-host responses after intestinal transplantation. Overall study: Uniformly, recipients were administered anti-thymocyte globulin induction with subsequent tacrolimus and steroids for two to three years.

Notes on the study in general: The study associated peak circulating GvH clone levels with early post-transplant HvG declines. Recipient bone marrow held GvH clones, some seen earlier in ileum or blood. Across patients carrying graft-donor T cell macrochimerism, allografts held high graft-versus-host to host-versus-graft clonal ratios.

Profiled with immunoSEQ multiplex PCR; TCRdb holds only in-frame clones, not every one. Among 77,000 or so clones, roughly 94% were seen once, and the ten largest hold over 0.4%. V is TRBV2 and J is TRBJ2-1; a weak D match, TRBD2 (5 bases). The clonotype comes from a human donor who received an intestinal transplant. Sequences were derived from unstimulated CD8+ T cells sorted from spleen or lymph node cells, sampled before intestinal transplant. Written as DNA, the CDR3 is TGTGCCAGGACCCAGTTCGGGACCTACAATGAGCAGTTCTTC. It specifies CARTQFGTYNEQFF.